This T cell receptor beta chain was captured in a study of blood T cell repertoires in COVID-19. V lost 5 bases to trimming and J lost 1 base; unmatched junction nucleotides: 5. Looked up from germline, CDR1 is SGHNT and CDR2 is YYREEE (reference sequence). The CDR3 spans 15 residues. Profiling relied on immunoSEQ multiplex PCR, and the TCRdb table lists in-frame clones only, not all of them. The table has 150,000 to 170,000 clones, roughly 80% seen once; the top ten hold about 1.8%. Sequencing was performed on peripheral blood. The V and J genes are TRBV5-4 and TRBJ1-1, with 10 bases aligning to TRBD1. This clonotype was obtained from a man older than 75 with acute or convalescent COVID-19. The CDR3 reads CASRQDRGTNTEAFF. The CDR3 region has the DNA TGTGCCAGCAGGCAGGACAGGGGGACGAACACTGAAGCTTTCTTT.